The T cell receptor beta chain described here comes from a study of T cells in women clearing cervical HPV infection. General study findings and limits: Richness differences could reflect unmeasured T-cell content per sample.

immunoSEQ multiplex PCR used an average of around 1,200 ng genomic DNA. The assay was immunoSEQ multiplex PCR, and TCRdb's table has in-frame clones only and misses some. The repertoire table contains around 48,000 clones. Note on this clone: What it recognizes is unknown. The CDR3 end lies 3 residues beyond the end of the read and is filled in from the germline J gene.

Prevalent HPV16 infections were excluded; only incident single HPV16 infections included. The CDR3 sequence is 15 residues long. The V gene lost 6 bases and the J gene lost 2 bases, with 17 bases spanning the gap. This chain uses TRBV12-3 or TRBV12-4 with TRBJ2-7; a possible D gene is TRBD1 (6 bases). Sequenced: blood buffy coat. The receptor was isolated from a woman between 18 and 75 years old with a cervical HPV16 infection that either progressed to CIN3+ or cleared (not recorded which). CDR3 protein: CASSYTGFQTYEQYF. CDR3 DNA (partial): TGTGCCAGCAGCTACACAGGGTTTCAGACCTACGAG.